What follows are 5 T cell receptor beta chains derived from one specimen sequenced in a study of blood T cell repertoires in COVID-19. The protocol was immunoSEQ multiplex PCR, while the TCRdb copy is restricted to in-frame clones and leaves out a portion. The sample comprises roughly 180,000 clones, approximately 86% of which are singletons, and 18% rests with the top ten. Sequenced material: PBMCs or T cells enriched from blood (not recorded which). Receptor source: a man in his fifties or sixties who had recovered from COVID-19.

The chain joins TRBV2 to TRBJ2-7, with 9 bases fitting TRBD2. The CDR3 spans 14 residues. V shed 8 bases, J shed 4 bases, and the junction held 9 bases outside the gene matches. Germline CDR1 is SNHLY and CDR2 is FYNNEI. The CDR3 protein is CASGRLAGVYEQYF. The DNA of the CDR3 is TGTGCCAGCGGCCGATTAGCGGGAGTATACGAGCAGTACTTC.

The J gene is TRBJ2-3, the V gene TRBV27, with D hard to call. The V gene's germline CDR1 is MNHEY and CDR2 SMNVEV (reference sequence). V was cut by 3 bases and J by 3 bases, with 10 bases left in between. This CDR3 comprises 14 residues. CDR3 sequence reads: CASSFAGKTDTQYF. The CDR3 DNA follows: TGTGCCAGCAGTTTCGCAGGAAAAACAGATACGCAGTATTTT.

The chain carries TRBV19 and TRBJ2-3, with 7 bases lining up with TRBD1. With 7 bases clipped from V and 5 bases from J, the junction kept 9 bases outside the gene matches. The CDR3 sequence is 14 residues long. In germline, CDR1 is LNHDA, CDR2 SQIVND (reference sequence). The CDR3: CASTPQGGLDTQYF. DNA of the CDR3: TGTGCCAGTACCCCGCAAGGGGGCCTAGATACGCAGTATTTT.

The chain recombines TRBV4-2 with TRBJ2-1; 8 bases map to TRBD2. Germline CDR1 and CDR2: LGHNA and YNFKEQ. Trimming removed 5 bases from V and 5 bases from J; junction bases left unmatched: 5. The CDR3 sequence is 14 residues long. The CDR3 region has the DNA TGTGCCAGCAGCGCCGGGACTAGAGACAATGAGCAGTTCTTC. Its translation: CASSAGTRDNEQFF.

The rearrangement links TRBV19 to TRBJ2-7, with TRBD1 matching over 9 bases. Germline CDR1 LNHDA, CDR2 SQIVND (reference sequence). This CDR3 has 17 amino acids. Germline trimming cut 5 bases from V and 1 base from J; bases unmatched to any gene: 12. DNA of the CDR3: TGTGCCAGTAGTCCAACCCGTCCCGGGACAGGGTCCTACGAGCAGTACTTC. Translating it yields CASSPTRPGTGSYEQYF.